One and the same sample provided the 21 T cell receptor beta chains below, sequenced in a study of T cells after yellow fever vaccination. In TCRdb, the 5' RACE reads were re-called with MiXCR into one record per CDR3 protein. The sample lists 350,000 to 550,000 distinct CDR3 sequences, roughly a sixth occurring once. The starting material was PBMCs, obtained before the yellow fever booster vaccination. The receptor set was obtained from a man in his late teens or twenties who received the YFV17D yellow fever vaccine.

The sample holds a few counts of this clonotype. J is TRBJ1-2 and V is TRBV12-3 or TRBV12-4, with 8 bases aligning to TRBD1. The CDR3 covers 14 residues. V was pared by 8 bases and J by 7 bases, with 12 bases of the junction left unmatched. DNA for the CDR3: TGTGCCAGCGGGGACAGGTTCTCAACTCCTGGCTACACCTTC. It encodes CASGDRFSTPGYTF.

There are a few counts of this clonotype. For the CDR3, the DNA is TGCAGTGCTTTTAGCGGGGGGGCCTCCTACGAGCAGTACGTC. It yields the protein CSAFSGGASYEQYV. The chain carries TRBV20-1 and TRBJ2-7, with 11 bases lining up with TRBD2. V shed 5 bases, J shed 0 bases, and the junction held 3 bases outside the gene matches. The germline V gene has CDR1 DFQATT and CDR2 SNEGSKA (reference sequence). The CDR3 runs to 14 residues.

The V call is TRBV27, the J call TRBJ1-5; D gene ambiguous. Deletions cut 8 bases from V and 3 bases from J, with 8 bases between. The germline V gene encodes CDR1 MNHEY and CDR2 SMNVEV (reference sequence). The CDR3 has 12 amino acids. Written as DNA, the CDR3 is TGTGCCAGCGCCAGGTTCAATCAGCCCCAGCATTTT. Amino acid sequence: CASARFNQPQHF.

This clonotype was seen more than once but under ten times. The V gene is TRBV29-1, the J gene TRBJ1-1; the D is unclear. This CDR3 spans 11 amino acids. V was trimmed by 5 bases and J by 7 bases, leaving 11 bases between them. The germline V gene encodes CDR1 SQVTM and CDR2 ANQGSEA. CDR3 coding DNA: TGCAGCGTTTCGCTAAAAGTTGAAGCTTTCTTT. This codes for CSVSLKVEAFF.

This clonotype was seen more than once but under ten times. The rearrangement uses TRBV7-2 and TRBJ2-3; the match to TRBD2 covers 14 bases. Unmatched junction bases numbered 12, after V lost 1 base and J lost 3 bases. Germline-derived CDR1 and CDR2 are SGHTA and FQGNSA. The CDR3 contains 20 residues. Here the CDR3 reads CASSLDPGLAGGLGTDTQYF. DNA for the CDR3: TGTGCCAGCAGCTTAGACCCTGGACTAGCGGGGGGCCTGGGAACAGATACGCAGTATTTT.

The V call is TRBV20-1, the J call TRBJ2-5; D is ambiguous. This CDR3 contains 14 residues. Germline V gene data show CDR1 as DFQATT and CDR2 as SNEGSKA (reference sequence). The V and J ends lost 1 base and 4 bases respectively, with 13 bases between them. CDR3 sequence reads: CSARGSSIRETQYF. The CDR3 coding sequence is TGCAGTGCTAGAGGTAGCAGCATCCGAGAGACCCAGTACTTC.

This clonotype has only a few counts. The chain carries TRBV20-1 and TRBJ1-1, with a weak D call TRBD1 (5 bases). CDR1 and CDR2 (germline): DFQATT, SNEGSKA (reference sequence). V lost 6 bases and J 7 bases, leaving 21 bases between the germline ends. The CDR3 is 14 amino acids. The CDR3 here is CSASPGRYLFEAFF. In DNA, the CDR3 is TGCAGTGCGAGCCCGGGACGCTACCTATTTGAAGCTTTCTTT.

The chain carries TRBV15 and TRBJ2-5; D is undetermined. The V end lost 2 bases, the J end lost 2 bases, and 9 bases lay between the germline ends. Germline V gene data show CDR1 as LNHNV and CDR2 as YYDKDF (reference sequence). This CDR3 comprises 14 residues. CDR3 coding DNA: TGTGCCACCAGCAGAAGACTGGAACAAGAGACCCAGTACTTC. The encoded protein is CATSRRLEQETQYF.

This clonotype turned up a few times. The rearrangement links TRBV7-2 to TRBJ2-6; the match to TRBD1 covers 9 bases. The CDR3 length is 19 residues. V trimming: 4 bases; J trimming: 1 base; junction bases outside the gene matches: 11. CDR1 and CDR2 (germline): SGHTA, FQGNSA. The CDR3 DNA reads as TGTGCCAGCAGCTCCCGAGGAGTGGACAGGGGTTCTGGGGCCAACGTCCTGACTTTC. This encodes CASSSRGVDRGSGANVLTF.

V and J are TRBV4-3 and TRBJ2-3; 13 bases map to TRBD2. The CDR3 loop spans 17 amino acids. The germline gives CDR1 LGHNA, CDR2 YSLEER. V was pared by 4 bases and J by 4 bases, with 8 bases of the junction left unmatched. The CDR3, as DNA: TGCGCCAGCAGCCGAAGAACTAGCGGGGGGGTCGCAGATACGCAGTATTTT. Translation: CASSRRTSGGVADTQYF.

This clonotype was picked up a small number of times. The V gene is TRBV5-6, the J gene TRBJ2-2; tentative D call: TRBD1 (6 bases). The V gene's germline CDR1 is SGHDT and CDR2 YYEEEE. V lost 2 bases, J lost 6 bases, and 11 bases lay in between. CDR3 length: 14 amino acids. The CDR3 DNA is TGTGCCAGCAGCTTCAGGGGTATTGCCGGGGAGCTGTTTTTT. Translating it yields CASSFRGIAGELFF.

The sample holds a few counts of this clonotype. The chain joins TRBV7-2 to TRBJ2-1; 7 bases align to TRBD1. From germline, CDR1 is SGHTA and CDR2 FQGNSA. CDR3 size: 13 residues. V dropped 3 bases and J dropped 8; count of bases not matched to a gene: 4. The CDR3 loop reads CASSFRQGDEQFF. DNA for the CDR3: TGTGCCAGCAGCTTTAGACAGGGCGATGAGCAGTTCTTC.

The chain employs TRBV7-9 and TRBJ2-1; D may be TRBD1 (6 bases). CDR3 size: 13 residues. Germline values: CDR1 SEHNR, CDR2 FQNEAQ (reference sequence). V lost 5 bases and J lost 6, with 11 bases in between. CDR3 residues: CASSGQLGNEQFF. CDR3 sequence (DNA): TGTGCCAGCAGCGGACAGCTTGGCAATGAGCAGTTCTTC.

J is TRBJ1-1 and V is TRBV5-5; D may be TRBD1 (5 bases). The V gene's germline CDR1 is SGHKS and CDR2 YYEKEE (reference sequence). Trimming stripped 0 bases from V and 10 bases from J, with 19 bases between. The CDR3 covers 15 residues. The CDR3 DNA is TGTGCCAGCAGCTTGGGGGCAGGGCGGTTCCGCTCAGCTTTCTTT. Translation: CASSLGAGRFRSAFF.

The J gene is TRBJ1-4, the V gene TRBV11-2, with D perhaps matching TRBD1 (5 bases). Between the trimmed V and J ends, which lost 5 bases and 6 bases, there was a span of 10 bases. The CDR3 totals 13 residues. Germline assignment: CDR1 SGHAT and CDR2 FQNNGV. Here the CDR3 DNA reads TGTGCCAGCAGCGGAAGGGGAGATGAAAAACTGTTTTTT. Protein product: CASSGRGDEKLFF.

The V gene is TRBV3-1, the J gene TRBJ2-5, with D unclear. CDR1 is LGHDT and CDR2 is YNNKEL in the germline V gene (reference sequence). Trimming removed 0 bases at V and 7 bases at J, with 9 bases between. This CDR3 spans 13 amino acids. CDR3 nucleotide sequence: TGTGCCAGCAGCCAAGAAGAGGTGGGGACCCAGTACTTC. It translates to CASSQEEVGTQYF.

The gene calls are TRBV27 and TRBJ2-2, with D unclear. The CDR3 covers 16 residues. Trimming removed 5 bases from V and 4 bases from J, with 17 bases in between. Germline V lookup: CDR1 MNHEY, CDR2 SMNVEV (reference sequence). The DNA for the CDR3 is TGTGCCAGCAGTACCCTGTGGACGGGTATCACCGGGGAGCTGTTTTTT. Its protein product is CASSTLWTGITGELFF.

This clonotype was picked up a small number of times. The CDR3 protein is CASSLQQGGQETQYF. DNA of the CDR3: TGCGCCAGCAGCTTGCAGCAGGGGGGACAAGAGACCCAGTACTTC. V gene TRBV5-1 combines with J gene TRBJ2-5; tentatively, D is TRBD1 (7 bases). The V end lost 1 base, the J end lost 2 bases, and 12 bases lay between the germline ends. The CDR3 consists of 15 residues. Looked up from germline, CDR1 is SGHRS and CDR2 is YFSETQ.

The chain joins TRBV15 to TRBJ1-2, with D unclear. Germline V CDR1 and CDR2: LNHNV, YYDKDF (reference sequence). Trimming cost V 0 bases and J 6 bases, with 17 bases left between them. The CDR3 spans 16 residues. CDR3 residues: CATSRDPAPGVHGYTF. As DNA, the CDR3 is TGTGCCACCAGCAGAGATCCTGCCCCAGGAGTGCATGGCTACACCTTC.

This clonotype has just a few counts. The junction does not match germline at one end; this may be a read error. This chain uses TRBV20-1 with TRBJ1-1; 8 bases fit TRBD1. Germline-derived CDR1 and CDR2 are DFQATT and SNEGSKA (reference sequence). CDR3 length equals 15 residues. The CDR3 DNA sequence: TGCAGTGCTGGAGACAGGGGAGGGTCGAACACTGAAGCTTTCTTT. Translating it yields CSAGDRGGSNTEAFF.

This chain joins TRBV20-1 and TRBJ1-2, with unresolved D. The CDR3 contains 13 residues. Looked up from germline, CDR1 is DFQATT and CDR2 is SNEGSKA (reference sequence). V lost 3 bases and J 0 bases, leaving 8 bases between the germline ends. CDR3 sequence (DNA): TGCAGTGCTAGCCCAGTCACTAACTATGGCTACACCTTC. It is translated as CSASPVTNYGYTF.